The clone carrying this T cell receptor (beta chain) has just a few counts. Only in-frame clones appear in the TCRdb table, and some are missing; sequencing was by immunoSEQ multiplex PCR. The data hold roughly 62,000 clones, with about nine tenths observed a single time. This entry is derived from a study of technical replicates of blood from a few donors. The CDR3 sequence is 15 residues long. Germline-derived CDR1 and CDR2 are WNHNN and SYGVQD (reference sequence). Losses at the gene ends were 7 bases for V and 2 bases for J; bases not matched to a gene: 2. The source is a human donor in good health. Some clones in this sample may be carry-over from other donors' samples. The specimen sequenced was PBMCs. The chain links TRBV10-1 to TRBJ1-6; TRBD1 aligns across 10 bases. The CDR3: CASMTGGPYNSPLHF. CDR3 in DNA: TGCGCCAGCATGACAGGGGGCCCCTATAATTCACCCCTCCACTTT.